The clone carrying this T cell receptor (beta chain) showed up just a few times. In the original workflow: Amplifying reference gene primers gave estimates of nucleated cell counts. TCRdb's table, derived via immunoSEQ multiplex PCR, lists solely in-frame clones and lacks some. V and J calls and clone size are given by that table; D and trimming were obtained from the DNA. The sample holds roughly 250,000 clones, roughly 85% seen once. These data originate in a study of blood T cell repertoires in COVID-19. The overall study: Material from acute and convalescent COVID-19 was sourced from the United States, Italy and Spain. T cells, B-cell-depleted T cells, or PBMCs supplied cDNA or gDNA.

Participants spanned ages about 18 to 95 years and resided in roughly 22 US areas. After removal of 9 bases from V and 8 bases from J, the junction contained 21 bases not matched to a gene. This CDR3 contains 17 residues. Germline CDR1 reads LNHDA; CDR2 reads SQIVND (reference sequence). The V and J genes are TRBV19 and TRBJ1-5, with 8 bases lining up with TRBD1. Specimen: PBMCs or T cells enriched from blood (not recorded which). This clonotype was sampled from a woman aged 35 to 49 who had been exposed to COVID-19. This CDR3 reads CASAPAFWTGRREPQHF. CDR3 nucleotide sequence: TGTGCCAGCGCCCCGGCCTTCTGGACAGGGAGGAGGGAGCCCCAGCATTTT.